This TCR beta chain was found in a study of blood T cell repertoires in COVID-19. The wider study: Acute-phase and convalescent COVID-19 samples originated in the United States, Italy and Spain. Sources were T cells, B-cell-depleted T cells, or PBMCs; the material itself was cDNA or gDNA.

The CDR3 contains 16 residues. J was trimmed by 5 bases and V by 0 bases; bases with no gene match: 7. Germline V gene sequence: CDR1 SGHRS, CDR2 YFSETQ. Original handling: Quantification of nucleated cells was approximated via reference gene primer amplification. TCRdb's copy holds only in-frame clones and misses some; the assay was immunoSEQ multiplex PCR. That table is the source of V, J and clone size, and D and trimming were worked out from the DNA. The data contain about 4,900 clones, about nine tenths of them singletons. This rearrangement joins TRBV5-1 to TRBJ2-2; 7 bases fit TRBD1. The specimen was peripheral blood. The TCR originated in a human donor in a cohort sampled during active COVID-19. The CDR3 sequence is CASSLEGGSGTGELFF. The CDR3 DNA sequence: TGCGCCAGCAGCTTGGAAGGGGGCTCGGGGACCGGGGAGCTGTTTTTT. The full variable domain, with the rest looked up from reference TRBV5-1 and TRBJ2-2, is KAGVTQTPRYLIKTRGQQVTLSCSPISGHRSVSWYQQTPGQGLQFLFEYFSETQRNKGNFPGRFSGRQFSNSRSEMNVSTLELGDSALYLCASSLEGGSGTGELFFGEGSRLTVL.